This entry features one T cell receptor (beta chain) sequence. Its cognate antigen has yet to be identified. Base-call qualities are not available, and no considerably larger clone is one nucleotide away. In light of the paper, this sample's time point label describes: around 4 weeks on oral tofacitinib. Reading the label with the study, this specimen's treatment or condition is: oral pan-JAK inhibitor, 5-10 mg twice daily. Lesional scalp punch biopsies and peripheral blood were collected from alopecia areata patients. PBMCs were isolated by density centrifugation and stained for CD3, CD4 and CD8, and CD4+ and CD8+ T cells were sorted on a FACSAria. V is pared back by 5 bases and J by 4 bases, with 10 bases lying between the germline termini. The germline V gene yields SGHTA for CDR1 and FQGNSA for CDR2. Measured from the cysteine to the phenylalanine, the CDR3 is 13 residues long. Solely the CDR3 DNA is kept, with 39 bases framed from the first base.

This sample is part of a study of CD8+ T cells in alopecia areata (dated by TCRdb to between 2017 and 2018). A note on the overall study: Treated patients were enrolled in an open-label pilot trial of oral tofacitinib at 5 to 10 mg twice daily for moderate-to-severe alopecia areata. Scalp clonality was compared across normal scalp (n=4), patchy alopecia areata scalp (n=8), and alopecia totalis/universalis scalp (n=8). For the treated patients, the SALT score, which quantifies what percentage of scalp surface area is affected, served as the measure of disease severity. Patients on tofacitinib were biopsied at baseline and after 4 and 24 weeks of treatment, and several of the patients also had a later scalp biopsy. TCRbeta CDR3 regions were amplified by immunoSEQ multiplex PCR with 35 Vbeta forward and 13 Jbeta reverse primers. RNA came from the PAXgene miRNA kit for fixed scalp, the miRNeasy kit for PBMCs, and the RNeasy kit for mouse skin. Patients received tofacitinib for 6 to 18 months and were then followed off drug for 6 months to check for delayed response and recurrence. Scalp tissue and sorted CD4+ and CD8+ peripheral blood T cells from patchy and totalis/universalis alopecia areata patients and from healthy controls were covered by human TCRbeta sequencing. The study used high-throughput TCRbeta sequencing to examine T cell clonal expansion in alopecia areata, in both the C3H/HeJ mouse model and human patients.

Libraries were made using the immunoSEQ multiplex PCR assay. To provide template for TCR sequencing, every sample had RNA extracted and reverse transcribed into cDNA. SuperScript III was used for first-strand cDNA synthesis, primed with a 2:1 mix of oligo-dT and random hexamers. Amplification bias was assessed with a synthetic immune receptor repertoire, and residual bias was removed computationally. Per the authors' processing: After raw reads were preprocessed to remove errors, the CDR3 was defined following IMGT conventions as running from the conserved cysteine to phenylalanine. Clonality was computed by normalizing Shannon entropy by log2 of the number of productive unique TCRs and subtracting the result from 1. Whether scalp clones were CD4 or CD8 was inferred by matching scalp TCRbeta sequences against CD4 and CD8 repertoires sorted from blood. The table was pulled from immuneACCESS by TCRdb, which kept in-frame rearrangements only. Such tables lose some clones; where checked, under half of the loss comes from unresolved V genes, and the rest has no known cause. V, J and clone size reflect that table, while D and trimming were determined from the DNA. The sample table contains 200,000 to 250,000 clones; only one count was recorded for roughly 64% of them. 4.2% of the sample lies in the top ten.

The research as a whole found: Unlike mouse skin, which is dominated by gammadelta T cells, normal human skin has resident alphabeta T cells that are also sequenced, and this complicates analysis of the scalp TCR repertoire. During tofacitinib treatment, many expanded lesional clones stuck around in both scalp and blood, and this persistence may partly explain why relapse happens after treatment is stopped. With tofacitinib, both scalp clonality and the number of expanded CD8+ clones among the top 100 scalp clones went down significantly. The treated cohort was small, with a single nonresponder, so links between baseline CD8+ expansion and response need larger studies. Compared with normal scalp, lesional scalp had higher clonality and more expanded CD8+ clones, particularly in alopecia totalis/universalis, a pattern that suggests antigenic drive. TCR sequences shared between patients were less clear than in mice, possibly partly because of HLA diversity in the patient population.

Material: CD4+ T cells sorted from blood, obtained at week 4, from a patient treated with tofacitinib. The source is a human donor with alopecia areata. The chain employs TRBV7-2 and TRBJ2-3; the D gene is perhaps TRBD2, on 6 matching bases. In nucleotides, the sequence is TGTGCCAGCAGCCGGCCGGGAGCAGATACGCAGTATTTT. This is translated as CASSRPGADTQYF.